The clone carrying this T cell receptor beta chain has more than one count but fewer than ten. Antigen: not known. This entry comes from a study of a mutant IDH1 vaccine in newly diagnosed glioma. Sequencing used immunoSEQ multiplex PCR; TCRdb keeps in-frame clones, though not all of them. The profile shows around 33,000 clones, approximately 87% of them singletons. The sample's time point: week 47, end of study. Each vaccine dose was 300 ug of mutant IDH1 20-mer peptide, with topical imiquimod. The sample here was PBMCs, taken from a glioma patient whose treatment included an IDH1 peptide vaccine. The sequence was obtained from a woman in her twenties or thirties with glioma.

Here the CDR3 DNA reads TGTGCCACCAGCAGAGATGGGGGACATCAGCCCCAGCATTTT. This translates into CATSRDGGHQPQHF. This chain links TRBV15 with TRBJ1-5; maybe TRBD1 (5 bases). CDR1 is LNHNV and CDR2 is YYDKDF in the germline V gene (reference sequence). The CDR3 covers 14 residues. The ends were cut back, 0 bases at V and 5 bases at J, with 8 bases in the middle.